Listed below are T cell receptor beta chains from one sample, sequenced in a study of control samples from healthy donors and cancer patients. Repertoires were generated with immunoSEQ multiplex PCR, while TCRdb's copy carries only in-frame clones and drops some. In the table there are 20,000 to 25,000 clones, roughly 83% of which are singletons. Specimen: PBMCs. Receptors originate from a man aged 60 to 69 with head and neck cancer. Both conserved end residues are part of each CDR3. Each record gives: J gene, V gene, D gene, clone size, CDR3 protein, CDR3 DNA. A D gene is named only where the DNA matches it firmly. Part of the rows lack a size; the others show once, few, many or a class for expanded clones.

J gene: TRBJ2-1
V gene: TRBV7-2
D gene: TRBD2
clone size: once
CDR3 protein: CASSYRTSGGIYNEQFF
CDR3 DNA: TGTGCCAGCAGCTACCGGACTAGCGGGGGTATATACAATGAGCAGTTCTTC

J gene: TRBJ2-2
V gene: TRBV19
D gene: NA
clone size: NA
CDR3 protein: CASTTNGELFF
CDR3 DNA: TGTGCCAGTACCACGAACGGGGAGCTGTTTTTT

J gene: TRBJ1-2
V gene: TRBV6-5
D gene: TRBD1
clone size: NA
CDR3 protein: CASSIGTGVEGYTF
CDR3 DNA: TGTGCCAGCAGCATCGGGACAGGGGTCGAGGGCTACACCTTC

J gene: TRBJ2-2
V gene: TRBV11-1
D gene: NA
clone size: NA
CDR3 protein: CASSLHPSRTGELFF
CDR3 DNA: TGTGCCAGCAGCTTACACCCTAGCCGAACCGGGGAGCTGTTTTTT

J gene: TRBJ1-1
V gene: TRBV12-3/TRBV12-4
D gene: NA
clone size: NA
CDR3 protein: CASSWMNTEAFF
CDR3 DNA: TGTGCCAGCAGTTGGATGAACACTGAAGCTTTCTTT

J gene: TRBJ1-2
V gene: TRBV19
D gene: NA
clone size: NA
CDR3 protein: CASSMRWTLYGYTF
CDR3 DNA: TGTGCCAGTAGTATGAGATGGACACTCTATGGCTACACCTTC

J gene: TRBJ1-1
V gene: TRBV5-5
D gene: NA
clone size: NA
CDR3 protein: CASSLAPGNTEAFF
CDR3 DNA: TGTGCCAGCAGCTTGGCCCCGGGGAACACTGAAGCTTTCTTT

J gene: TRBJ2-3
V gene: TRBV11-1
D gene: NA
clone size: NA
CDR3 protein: CASSLDGFSDTQYF
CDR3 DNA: TGTGCCAGCAGCTTAGACGGCTTTTCAGATACGCAGTATTTT

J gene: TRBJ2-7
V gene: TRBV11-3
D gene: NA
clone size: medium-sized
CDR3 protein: CASSPPGADEQYF
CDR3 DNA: TGTGCCAGCAGCCCCCCAGGGGCAGACGAGCAGTACTTC

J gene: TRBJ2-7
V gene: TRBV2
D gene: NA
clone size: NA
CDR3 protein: CASSESGLEQYF
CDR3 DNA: TGTGCCAGCAGCGAGAGTGGGCTCGAGCAGTACTTC

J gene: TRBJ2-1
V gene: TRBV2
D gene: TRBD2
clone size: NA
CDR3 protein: CASRASGSYNEQFF
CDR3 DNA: TGTGCCAGCAGGGCTAGCGGTTCCTACAATGAGCAGTTCTTC

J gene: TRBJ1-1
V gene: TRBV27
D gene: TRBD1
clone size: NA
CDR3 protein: CASRRTGTGASNTEAFF
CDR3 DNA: TGTGCCAGCAGAAGAACCGGGACAGGGGCTTCGAACACTGAAGCTTTCTTT

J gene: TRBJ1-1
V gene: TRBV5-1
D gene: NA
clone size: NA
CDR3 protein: CASKEETEEAFF
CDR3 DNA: TGCGCCAGCAAAGAAGAGACGGAGGAAGCTTTCTTT

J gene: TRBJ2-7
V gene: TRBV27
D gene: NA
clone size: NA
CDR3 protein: CASSRPPGYEQYF
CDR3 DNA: TGTGCCAGCAGTCGACCACCGGGTTACGAGCAGTACTTC

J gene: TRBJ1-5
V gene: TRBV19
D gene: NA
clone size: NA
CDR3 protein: CASSMRGSSNQPQHF
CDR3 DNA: TGTGCCAGTAGTATGAGGGGGAGCAGCAATCAGCCCCAGCATTTT

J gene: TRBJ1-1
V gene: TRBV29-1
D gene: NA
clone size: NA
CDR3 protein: CSVEGGFDTEAFF
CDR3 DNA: TGCAGCGTTGAGGGGGGGTTTGACACTGAAGCTTTCTTT

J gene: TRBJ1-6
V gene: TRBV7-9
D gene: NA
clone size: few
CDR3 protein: CASRQYNSPLHF
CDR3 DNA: TGTGCCAGCAGACAATATAATTCACCCCTCCACTTT

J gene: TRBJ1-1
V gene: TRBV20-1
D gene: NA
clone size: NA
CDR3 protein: CSASRQSVNTEAFF
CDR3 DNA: TGCAGTGCCAGTAGACAGTCAGTGAACACTGAAGCTTTCTTT

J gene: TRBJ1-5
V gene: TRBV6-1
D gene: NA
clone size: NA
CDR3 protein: CASSEALPRQEPQHF
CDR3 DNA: TGTGCCAGCAGTGAAGCGCTTCCCCGGCAGGAGCCCCAGCATTTT

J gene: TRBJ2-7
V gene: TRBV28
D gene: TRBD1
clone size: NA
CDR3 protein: CASSPGGQGSDEQYF
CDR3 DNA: TGTGCCAGCAGTCCCGGGGGACAGGGATCCGACGAGCAGTACTTC

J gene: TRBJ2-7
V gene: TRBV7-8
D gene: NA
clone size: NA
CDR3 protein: CASSNNRERSEQYF
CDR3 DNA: TGTGCCAGCAGCAATAACAGAGAGCGGTCCGAGCAGTACTTC

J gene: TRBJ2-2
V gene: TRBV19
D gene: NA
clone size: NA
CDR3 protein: CASSFTSFNTGELFF
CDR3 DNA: TGTGCCAGTAGTTTTACTAGCTTCAACACCGGGGAGCTGTTTTTT

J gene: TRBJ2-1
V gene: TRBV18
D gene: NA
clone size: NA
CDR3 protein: CASSPQGGAYNEQFF
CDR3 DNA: TGTGCCAGCTCACCACAGGGGGGGGCCTACAATGAGCAGTTCTTC

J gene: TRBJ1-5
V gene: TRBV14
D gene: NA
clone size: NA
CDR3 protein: CASSQTLNQPQHF
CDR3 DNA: TGTGCCAGCAGCCAGACCCTTAATCAGCCCCAGCATTTT

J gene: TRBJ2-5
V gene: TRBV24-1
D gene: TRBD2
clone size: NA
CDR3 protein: CATSAASGLETQYF
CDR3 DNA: TGTGCCACCAGTGCGGCTAGCGGTCTAGAGACCCAGTACTTC

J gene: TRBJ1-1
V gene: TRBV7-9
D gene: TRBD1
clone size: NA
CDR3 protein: CASSLAGTAGEAFF
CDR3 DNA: TGTGCCAGCAGCTTAGCCGGGACAGCCGGAGAAGCTTTCTTT

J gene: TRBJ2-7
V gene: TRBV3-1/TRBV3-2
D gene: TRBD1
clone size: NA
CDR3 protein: CASSLRGQGTYEQYF
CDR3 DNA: TGTGCCAGCAGCCTTCGAGGACAGGGAACCTACGAGCAGTACTTC

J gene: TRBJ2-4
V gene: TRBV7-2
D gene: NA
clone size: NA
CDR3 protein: CASSLGGAKNIQYF
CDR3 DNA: TGTGCCAGCAGCTTAGGAGGGGCCAAAAACATTCAGTACTTC

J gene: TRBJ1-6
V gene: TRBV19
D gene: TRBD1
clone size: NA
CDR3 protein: CASSRDSSVGSPLHF
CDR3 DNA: TGTGCCAGTTCCCGGGACAGCTCGGTGGGATCACCCCTCCACTTT

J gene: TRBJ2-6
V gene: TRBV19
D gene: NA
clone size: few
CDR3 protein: CASSRGGNSGANVLTF
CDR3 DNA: TGTGCCAGTAGCCGGGGTGGCAACTCTGGGGCCAACGTCCTGACTTTC

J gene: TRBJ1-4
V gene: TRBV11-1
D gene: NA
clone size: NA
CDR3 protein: CASSLGPTNEKLFF
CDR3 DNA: TGTGCCAGCAGCTTGGGCCCAACTAATGAAAAACTGTTTTTT

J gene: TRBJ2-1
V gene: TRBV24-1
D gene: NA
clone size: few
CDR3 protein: CATSSYDRVEQFF
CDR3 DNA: TGTGCCACCAGCTCCTATGACCGGGTTGAGCAGTTCTTC

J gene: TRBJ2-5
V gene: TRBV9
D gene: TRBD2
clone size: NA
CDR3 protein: CASSASSGGIETQYF
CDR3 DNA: TGTGCCAGCAGCGCCTCTAGCGGGGGAATAGAGACCCAGTACTTC

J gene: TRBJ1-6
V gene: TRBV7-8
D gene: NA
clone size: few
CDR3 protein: CASSSYPDSYNSPLHF
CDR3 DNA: TGTGCCAGCAGCTCCTACCCCGACAGTTATAATTCACCCCTCCACTTT

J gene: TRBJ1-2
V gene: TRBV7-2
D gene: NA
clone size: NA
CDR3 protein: CASSLAPAGSGDYGYTF
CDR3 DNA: TGTGCCAGCAGCTTAGCTCCCGCAGGGTCTGGTGACTATGGCTACACCTTC

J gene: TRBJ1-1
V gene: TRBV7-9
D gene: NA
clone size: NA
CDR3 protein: CASSPTRAQSPEAFF
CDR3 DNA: TGTGCCAGCAGCCCAACCCGGGCCCAAAGCCCTGAAGCTTTCTTT